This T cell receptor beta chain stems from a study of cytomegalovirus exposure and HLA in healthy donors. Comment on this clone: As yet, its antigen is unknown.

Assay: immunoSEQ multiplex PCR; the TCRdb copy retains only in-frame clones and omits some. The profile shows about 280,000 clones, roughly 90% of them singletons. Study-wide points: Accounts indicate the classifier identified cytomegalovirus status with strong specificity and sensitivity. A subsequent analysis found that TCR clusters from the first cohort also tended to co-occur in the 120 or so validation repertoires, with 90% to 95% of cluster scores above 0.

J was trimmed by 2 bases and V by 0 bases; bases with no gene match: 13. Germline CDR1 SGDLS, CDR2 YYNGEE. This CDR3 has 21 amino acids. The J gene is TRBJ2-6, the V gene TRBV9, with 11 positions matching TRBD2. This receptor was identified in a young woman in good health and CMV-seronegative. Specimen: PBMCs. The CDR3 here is CASSVGPTGLAGGAGANVLTF. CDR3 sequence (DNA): TGTGCCAGCAGCGTAGGGCCCACTGGGCTAGCGGGAGGAGCTGGGGCCAACGTCCTGACTTTC. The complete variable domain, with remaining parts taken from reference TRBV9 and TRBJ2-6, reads DSGVTQTPKHLITATGQRVTLRCSPRSGDLSVYWYQQSLDQGLQFLIQYYNGEERAKGNILERFSAQQFPDLHSELNLSSLELGDSALYFCASSVGPTGLAGGAGANVLTFGAGSRLTVL.